This TCR beta chain was found in a study of spatial heterogeneity in lung cancer. Study summary: Compared with alpha-chain sequences, beta-chain sequences were consistently detected in greater numbers. The mean occurrence of each unique TCR and UMI combination in raw reads exceeded 9.5.

V was cut by 3 bases and J by 5 bases, with 11 bases left in between. In germline, CDR1 is GTSNPN, CDR2 SVGIG (reference sequence). The CDR3 consists of 13 residues. In TCRdb, the 5' RACE reads were re-called with MiXCR into one record per CDR3 protein. The data show some 21,000 distinct CDR3 sequences, about 4.7% seen once. This clonotype was recorded many times. Time point denoted: sample taken at primary tumor resection. Unsorted tumor, nontumor lung tissue or cryopreserved PBMC supplied the whole RNA. A total of more than 65 untreated early-stage non-small cell lung cancer patients served as donors.

J is TRBJ2-1 and V is TRBV30; D not resolved. This sequence was found in a male donor with early-stage non-small cell lung cancer. The sample consisted of PBMCs, taken at surgery. CDR3 bases: TGTGCCTGGAGCCGCGGCCTGAACAATGAGCAGTTCTTC. Protein: CAWSRGLNNEQFF.